This T cell receptor (beta chain) was recorded in a study of blood T cell repertoires in COVID-19. Looked up from germline, CDR1 is MRHNA and CDR2 is SNTAGT. The CDR3 length is 17 residues. The junction had 14 bases not matched to a gene; V was cut back by 6 bases and J by 7 bases. Seattle patient enrollment occurred during active infection, with longitudinal follow-up thereafter. Per the study methods: How many nucleated cells were present was estimated from reference gene primer amplification. Sequenced by immunoSEQ multiplex PCR; TCRdb stores in-frame clones only, minus some. For V, J and clone size, that table is used; D and trimming come from the DNA. Seen here are fewer than 300,000 clones, more than 85% observed once, and the top ten hold 2.2%.

The source material was peripheral blood. This receptor was identified in a woman aged 25 to 39 with COVID-19, enrolled during active disease. The V and J genes are TRBV6-4 and TRBJ1-6; 8 bases fit TRBD1. CDR3 sequence (DNA): TGTGCCAGCAGACTTTACCACAGGGGGAGCGGAAATTCACCCCTCCACTTT. Amino acids: CASRLYHRGSGNSPLHF.